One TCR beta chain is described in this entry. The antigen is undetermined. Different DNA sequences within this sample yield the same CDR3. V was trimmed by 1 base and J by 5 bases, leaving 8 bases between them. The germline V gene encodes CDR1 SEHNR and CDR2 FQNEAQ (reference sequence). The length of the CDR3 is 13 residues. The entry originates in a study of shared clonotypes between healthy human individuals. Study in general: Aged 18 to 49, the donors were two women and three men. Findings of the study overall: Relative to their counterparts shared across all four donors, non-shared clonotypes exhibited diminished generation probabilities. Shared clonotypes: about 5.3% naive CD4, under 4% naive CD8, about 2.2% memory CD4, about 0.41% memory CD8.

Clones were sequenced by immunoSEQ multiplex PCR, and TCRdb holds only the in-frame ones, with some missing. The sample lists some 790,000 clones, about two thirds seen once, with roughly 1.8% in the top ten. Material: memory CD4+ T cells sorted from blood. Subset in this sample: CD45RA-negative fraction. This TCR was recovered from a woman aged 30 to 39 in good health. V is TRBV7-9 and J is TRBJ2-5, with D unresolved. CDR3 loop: CASSLGSRETQYF. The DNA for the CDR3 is TGTGCCAGCAGCTTAGGTAGCAGGGAGACCCAGTACTTC.